This T cell receptor (beta chain) came from a study of OX40 agonist ivuxolimab in advanced cancers. On the study more broadly: Patients were dosed intravenously with ivuxolimab at 0.01 to 10 mg/kg every 2 weeks. Dose-escalation cases comprised hepatocellular carcinoma, melanoma, renal cell or head and neck cancer. Three patients had partial responses: one hepatocellular carcinoma, two cutaneous melanoma. Study observations and caveats: At 0.1-3.0 mg/kg, partial responders had clonal expansion among the lowest observed.

Repertoires were generated with immunoSEQ multiplex PCR, while TCRdb's copy carries only in-frame clones and drops some. This table holds about 15,000 clones, nearly 80% found once. Germline V CDR1 and CDR2: SGHRS, YFSETQ. Trimming cost V 2 bases and J 9 bases, with 12 bases left between them. The CDR3 has 13 amino acids. To note about this clone: What it binds is not known.

The TCR originated in an adult with an advanced solid tumor such as melanoma, head and neck, liver or kidney cancer. The gene calls are TRBV5-1 and TRBJ1-5; D gene unclear. Sequences were derived from CD4+ or CD8+ T cells sorted from blood, sampled in a trial of the OX40 agonist ivuxolimab. The CDR3, as DNA: TGCGCCAGCAGCTTCGAGCCCTCTGGGCCCCAGCATTTT. Protein product: CASSFEPSGPQHF.